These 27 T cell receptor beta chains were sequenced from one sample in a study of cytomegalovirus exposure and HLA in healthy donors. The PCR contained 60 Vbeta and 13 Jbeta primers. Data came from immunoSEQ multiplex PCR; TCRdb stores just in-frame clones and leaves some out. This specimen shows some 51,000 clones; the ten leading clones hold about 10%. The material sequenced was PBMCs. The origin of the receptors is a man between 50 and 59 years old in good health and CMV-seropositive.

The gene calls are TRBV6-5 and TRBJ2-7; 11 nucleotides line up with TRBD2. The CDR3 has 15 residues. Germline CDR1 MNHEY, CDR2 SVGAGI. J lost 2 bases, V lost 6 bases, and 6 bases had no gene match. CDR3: CASRSGTSGTYEQYF. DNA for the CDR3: TGTGCCAGCAGGTCCGGGACTAGCGGAACCTACGAGCAGTACTTC.

The CDR3 reads CASSLSTGADTQYF. The CDR3 coding sequence is TGTGCCAGCAGCCTATCTACAGGGGCAGATACGCAGTATTTT. This chain uses TRBV7-2 with TRBJ2-3; the match to TRBD1 covers 7 bases. Germline CDR1 reads SGHTA; CDR2 reads FQGNSA. The CDR3 runs 14 residues. The J segment lost 4 bases and the V segment lost 5 bases, leaving 6 bases of the junction unmatched.

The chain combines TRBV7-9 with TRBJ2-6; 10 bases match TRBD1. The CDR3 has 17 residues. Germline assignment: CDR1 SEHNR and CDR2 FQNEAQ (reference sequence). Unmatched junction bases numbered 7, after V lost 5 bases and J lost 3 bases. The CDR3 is CASSLTGGVLGANVLTF. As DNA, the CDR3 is TGTGCCAGCAGCCTGACAGGGGGCGTACTTGGGGCCAACGTCCTGACTTTC. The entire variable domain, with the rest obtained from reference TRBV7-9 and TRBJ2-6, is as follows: DTGVSQNPRHKITKRGQNVTFRCDPISEHNRLYWYRQTLGQGPEFLTYFQNEAQLEKSRLLSDRFSAERPKGSFSTLEIQRTEQGDSAMYLCASSLTGGVLGANVLTFGAGSRLTVL.

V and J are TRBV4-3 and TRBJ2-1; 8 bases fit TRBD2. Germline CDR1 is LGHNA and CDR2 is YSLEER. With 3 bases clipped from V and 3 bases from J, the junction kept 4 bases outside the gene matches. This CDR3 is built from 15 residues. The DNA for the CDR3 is TGCGCCAGCAGCCAGGACAGCGGGAGCTACAATGAGCAGTTCTTC. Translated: CASSQDSGSYNEQFF.

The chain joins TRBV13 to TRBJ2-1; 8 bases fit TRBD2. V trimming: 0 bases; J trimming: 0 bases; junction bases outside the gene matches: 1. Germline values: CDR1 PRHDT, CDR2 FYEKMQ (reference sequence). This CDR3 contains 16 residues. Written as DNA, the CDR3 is TGTGCCAGCAGCTTAGGCGGGAGGGCCTCCTACAATGAGCAGTTCTTC. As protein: CASSLGGRASYNEQFF. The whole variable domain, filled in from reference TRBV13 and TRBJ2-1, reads AAGVIQSPRHLIKEKRETATLKCYPIPRHDTVYWYQQGPGQDPQFLISFYEKMQSDKGSIPDRFSAQQFSDYHSELNMSSLELGDSALYFCASSLGGRASYNEQFFGPGTRLTVL.

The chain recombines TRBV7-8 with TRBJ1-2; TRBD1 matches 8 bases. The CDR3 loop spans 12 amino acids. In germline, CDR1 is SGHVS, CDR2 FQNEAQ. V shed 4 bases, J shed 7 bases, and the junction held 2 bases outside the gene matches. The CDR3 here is CASSWDRSGYTF. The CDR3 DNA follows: TGTGCCAGCAGCTGGGACAGGTCTGGCTACACCTTC.

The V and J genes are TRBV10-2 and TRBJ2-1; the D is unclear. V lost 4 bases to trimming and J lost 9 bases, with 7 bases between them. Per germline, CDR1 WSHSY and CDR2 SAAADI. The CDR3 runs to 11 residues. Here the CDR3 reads CASSGPGEQFF. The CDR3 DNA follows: TGCGCCAGCAGTGGACCGGGTGAGCAGTTCTTC.

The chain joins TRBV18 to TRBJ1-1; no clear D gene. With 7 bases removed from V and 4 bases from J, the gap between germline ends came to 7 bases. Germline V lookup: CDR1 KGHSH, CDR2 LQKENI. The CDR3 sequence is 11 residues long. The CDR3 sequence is CASLEGTEAFF. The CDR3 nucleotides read TGTGCCAGCTTGGAGGGCACTGAAGCTTTCTTT. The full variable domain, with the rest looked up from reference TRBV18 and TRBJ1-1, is NAGVMQNPRHLVRRRGQEARLRCSPMKGHSHVYWYRQLPEEGLKFMVYLQKENIIDESGMPKERFSAEFPKEGPSILRIQQVVRGDSAAYFCASLEGTEAFFGQGTRLTVV.

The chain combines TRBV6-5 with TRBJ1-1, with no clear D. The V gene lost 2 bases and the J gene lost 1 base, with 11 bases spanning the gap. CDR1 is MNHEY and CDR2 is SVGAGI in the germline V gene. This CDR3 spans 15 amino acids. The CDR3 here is CASSYRWSGNTEAFF. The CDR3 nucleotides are TGTGCCAGCAGTTACCGGTGGTCGGGGAACACTGAAGCTTTCTTT.

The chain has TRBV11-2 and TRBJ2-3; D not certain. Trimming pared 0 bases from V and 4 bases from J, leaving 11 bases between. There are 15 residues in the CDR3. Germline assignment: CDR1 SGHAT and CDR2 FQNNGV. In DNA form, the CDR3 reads TGTGCCAGCAGCTTAGAGCCGGGTGCCTCAGATACGCAGTATTTT. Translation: CASSLEPGASDTQYF.

The CDR3 DNA is TGCGCCAGCAGCCACCCAGTGGGGCATCTGCCCCAGCATTTT. The encoded protein is CASSHPVGHLPQHF. The V call is TRBV4-3, the J call TRBJ1-5, with D possibly matching TRBD1 (5 bases). Trimming removed 3 bases at V and 9 bases at J, with 15 bases between. The CDR3 is made up of 14 amino acids. The germline CDR1 and CDR2 sequences are LGHNA and YSLEER.

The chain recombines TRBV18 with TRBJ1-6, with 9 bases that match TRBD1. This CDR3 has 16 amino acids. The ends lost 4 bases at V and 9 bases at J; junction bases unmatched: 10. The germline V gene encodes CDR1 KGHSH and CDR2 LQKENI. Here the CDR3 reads CASSRGTGSITSPLHF. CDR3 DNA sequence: TGTGCCAGCTCACGCGGGACAGGGTCGATTACTTCACCCCTCCACTTT.

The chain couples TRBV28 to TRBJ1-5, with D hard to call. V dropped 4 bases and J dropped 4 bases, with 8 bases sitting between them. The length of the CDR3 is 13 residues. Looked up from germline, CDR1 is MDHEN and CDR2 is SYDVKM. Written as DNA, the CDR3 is TGTGCCAGCAGTTATGAGGGAAATCAGCCCCAGCATTTT. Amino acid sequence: CASSYEGNQPQHF.

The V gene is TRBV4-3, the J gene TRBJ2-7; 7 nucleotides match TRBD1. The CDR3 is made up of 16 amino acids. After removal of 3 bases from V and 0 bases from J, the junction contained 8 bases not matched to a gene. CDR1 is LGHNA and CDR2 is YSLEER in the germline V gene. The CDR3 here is CASSQNTGTVSYEQYF. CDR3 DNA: TGCGCCAGCAGCCAGAATACCGGGACAGTCTCCTACGAGCAGTACTTC.

This CDR3 is CASRPQGTNYGYTF. DNA of the CDR3: TGTGCCAGCAGACCACAGGGGACCAACTATGGCTACACCTTC. The chain uses TRBV25-1 and TRBJ1-2; 7 positions match TRBD1. From germline, CDR1 is MGHDK and CDR2 SYGVNS. With 6 bases clipped from V and 2 bases from J, the junction kept 6 bases outside the gene matches. The CDR3 covers 14 residues.

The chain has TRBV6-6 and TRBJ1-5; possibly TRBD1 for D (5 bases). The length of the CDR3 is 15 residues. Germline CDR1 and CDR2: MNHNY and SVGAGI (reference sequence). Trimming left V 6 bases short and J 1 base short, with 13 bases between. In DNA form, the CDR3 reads TGTGCCAGCAGGCTAGGGGCTGGGAGCAATCAGCCCCAGCATTTT. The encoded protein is CASRLGAGSNQPQHF.

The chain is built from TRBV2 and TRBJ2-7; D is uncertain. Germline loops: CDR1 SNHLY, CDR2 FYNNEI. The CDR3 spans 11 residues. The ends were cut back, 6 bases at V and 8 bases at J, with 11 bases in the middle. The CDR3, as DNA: TGTGCCAGCAGGGAATACAGTAAGCAGTACTTC. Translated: CASREYSKQYF.

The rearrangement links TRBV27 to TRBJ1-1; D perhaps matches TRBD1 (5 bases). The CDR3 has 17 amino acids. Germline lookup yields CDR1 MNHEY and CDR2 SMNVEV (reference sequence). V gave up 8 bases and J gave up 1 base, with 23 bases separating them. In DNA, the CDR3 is TGTGCCAGCTTACTTAGGGGCCGCGGGGCGGGGAACACTGAAGCTTTCTTT. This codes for CASLLRGRGAGNTEAFF.

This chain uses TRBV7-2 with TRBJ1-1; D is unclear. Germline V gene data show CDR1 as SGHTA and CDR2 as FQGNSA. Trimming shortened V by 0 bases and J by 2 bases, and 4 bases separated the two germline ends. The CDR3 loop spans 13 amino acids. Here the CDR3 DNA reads TGTGCCAGCAGCTTAGCTAAAAACACTGAAGCTTTCTTT. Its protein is CASSLAKNTEAFF.

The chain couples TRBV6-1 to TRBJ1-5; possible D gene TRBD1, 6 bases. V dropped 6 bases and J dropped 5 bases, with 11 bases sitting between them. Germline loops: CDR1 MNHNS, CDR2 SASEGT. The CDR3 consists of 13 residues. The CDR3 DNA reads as TGTGCCAGCAGCGCACCAGGGGATCAGCCCCAGCATTTT. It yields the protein CASSAPGDQPQHF.

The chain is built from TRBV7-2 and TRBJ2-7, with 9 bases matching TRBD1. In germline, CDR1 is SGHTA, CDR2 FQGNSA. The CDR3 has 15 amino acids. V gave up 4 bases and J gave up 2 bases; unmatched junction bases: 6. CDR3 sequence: CASSSGTGTPYEQYF. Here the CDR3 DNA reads TGTGCCAGCAGCTCGGGGACAGGGACCCCCTACGAGCAGTACTTC. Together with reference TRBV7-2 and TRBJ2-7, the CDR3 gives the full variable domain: GAGVSQSPSNKVTEKGKDVELRCDPISGHTALYWYRQSLGQGLEFLIYFQGNSAPDKSGLPSDRFSAERTGGSVSTLTIQRTQQEDSAVYLCASSSGTGTPYEQYFGPGTRLTVT.

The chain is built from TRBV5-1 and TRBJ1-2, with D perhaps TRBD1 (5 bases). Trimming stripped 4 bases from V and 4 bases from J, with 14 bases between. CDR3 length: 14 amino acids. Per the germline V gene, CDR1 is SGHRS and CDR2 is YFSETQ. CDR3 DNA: TGCGCCAGCAGCCTATGGGACTCAAGCTATGGCTACACCTTC. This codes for CASSLWDSSYGYTF. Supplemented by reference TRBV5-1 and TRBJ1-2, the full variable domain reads KAGVTQTPRYLIKTRGQQVTLSCSPISGHRSVSWYQQTPGQGLQFLFEYFSETQRNKGNFPGRFSGRQFSNSRSEMNVSTLELGDSALYLCASSLWDSSYGYTFGSGTRLTVV.

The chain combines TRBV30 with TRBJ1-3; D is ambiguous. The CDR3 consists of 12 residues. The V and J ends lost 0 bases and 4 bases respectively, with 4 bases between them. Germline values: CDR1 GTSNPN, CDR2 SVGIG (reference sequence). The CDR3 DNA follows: TGTGCCTGGAGTGTACAGGGAAACACCATATATTTT. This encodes CAWSVQGNTIYF.

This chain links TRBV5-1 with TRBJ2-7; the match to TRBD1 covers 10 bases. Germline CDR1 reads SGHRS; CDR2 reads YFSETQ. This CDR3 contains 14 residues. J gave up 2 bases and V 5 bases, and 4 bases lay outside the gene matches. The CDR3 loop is CASSPGTGAYEQYF. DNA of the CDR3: TGCGCCAGCAGTCCCGGGACAGGGGCCTACGAGCAGTACTTC. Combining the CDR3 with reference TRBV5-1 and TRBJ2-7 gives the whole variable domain KAGVTQTPRYLIKTRGQQVTLSCSPISGHRSVSWYQQTPGQGLQFLFEYFSETQRNKGNFPGRFSGRQFSNSRSEMNVSTLELGDSALYLCASSPGTGAYEQYFGPGTRLTVT.

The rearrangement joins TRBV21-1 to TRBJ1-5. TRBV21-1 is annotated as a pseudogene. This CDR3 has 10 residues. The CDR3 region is CATPDQPQHF. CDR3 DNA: TGTGCCACCCCCGATCAGCCCCAGCATTTT.

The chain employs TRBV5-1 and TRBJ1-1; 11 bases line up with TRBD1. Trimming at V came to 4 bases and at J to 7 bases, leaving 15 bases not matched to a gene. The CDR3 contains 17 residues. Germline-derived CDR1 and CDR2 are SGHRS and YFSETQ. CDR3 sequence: CASSTAGTGGGYGEAFF. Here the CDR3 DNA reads TGCGCCAGCAGCACCGCCGGGACAGGGGGAGGATATGGTGAAGCTTTCTTT.

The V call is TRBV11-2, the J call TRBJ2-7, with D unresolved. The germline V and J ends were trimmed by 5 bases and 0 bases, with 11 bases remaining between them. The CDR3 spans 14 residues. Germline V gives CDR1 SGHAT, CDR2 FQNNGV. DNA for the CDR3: TGTGCCAGCAGCCCCCGCGGAAGCTCCTACGAGCAGTACTTC. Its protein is CASSPRGSSYEQYF.